This T cell receptor (beta chain) is drawn from a study of T cells of healthy individuals. One entry per CDR3 protein, called by TCRdb with MiXCR from the 5' RACE reads. This sample has 100,000 or so distinct CDR3 sequences, with about 16% found just once. This clonotype was detected ten times or more. The TCR comes from a human donor in good health.

The CDR3 is CASSRGNEQFF. Here the CDR3 DNA reads TGTGCCAGCAGTCGGGGGAATGAGCAGTTCTTC. J is TRBJ2-1 and V is TRBV12-3 or TRBV12-4, with D tentatively TRBD2 (6 bases). V was clipped by 5 bases and J by 7 bases, with 6 bases between them. This CDR3 comprises 11 residues.